This is a list of T cell receptor beta chains from one sample in a study of T cell changes during pregnancy in multiple sclerosis. Only in-frame clones appear in the TCRdb table, and some are missing; sequencing was by immunoSEQ multiplex PCR. The table includes some 94,000 clones, roughly 90% detected once. Sequencing used peripheral blood, obtained in the first trimester of pregnancy. The receptors derive from a female donor with multiple sclerosis, enrolled in a pregnancy study. Both conserved end residues are part of each CDR3. D genes are given only for firm matches. Clone size is not always given. Where it is, it says once, few, many or a class for expanded clones.

j_call d_call clone_size v_call cdr3_nt cdr3_aa
TRBJ2-5 TRBD2 - TRBV27 TGTGCCAGCAGTTACCTAGGGGAGGGCCTCTTAGAGACCCAGTACTTC CASSYLGEGLLETQYF
TRBJ2-3 TRBD2 - TRBV5-1 TGCGCCAGCAGCACTAGCGGGAGGGGCGTTACGCAGTATTTT CASSTSGRGVTQYF
TRBJ2-7 TRBD1 - TRBV11-1 TGTGCCAGCAGCCCGACCCCCGGACAGGGGTTCGACGAGCAGTACTTC CASSPTPGQGFDEQYF
TRBJ1-5 - once TRBV19 TGTGCCAGTAGTATACCCTATCAGCCCCAGCATTTT CASSIPYQPQHF
TRBJ1-5 - few TRBV4-1 TGCGCCAGCAGCCAGGGCCGGGATCGTCAGCCCCAGCATTTT CASSQGRDRQPQHF
TRBJ2-3 TRBD1 - TRBV10-3 TGTGCCATCAGAGCAGGGGGCTCTTCAGATACGCAGTATTTT CAIRAGGSSDTQYF
TRBJ2-7 - - TRBV20-1 TGCAGTGCCAGACGGGGTCCCGAGCAGTACTTC CSARRGPEQYF
TRBJ2-7 - - TRBV6-1 TGTGCCAGCAGTGAAGCCGGACAGAGCTCCTACGAGCAGTACTTC CASSEAGQSSYEQYF
TRBJ1-1 - once TRBV5-6 TGTGCCAGCAGCCCTGACAGGTTGAACACTGAAGCTTTCTTT CASSPDRLNTEAFF
TRBJ2-7 TRBD2 once TRBV9 TGTGCCAGCAGCGCCAGACTAGCGGGAGTGGTCGAGCAGTACTTC CASSARLAGVVEQYF
TRBJ2-1 TRBD2 - TRBV19 TGTGCCAGTAGTATAGCATCCGGGGGACTAGCATACAATGAGCAGTTCTTC CASSIASGGLAYNEQFF
TRBJ2-7 TRBD1 - TRBV30 TGTGCCTGGGGACAGGGTTCCTACGAGCAGTACTTC CAWGQGSYEQYF
TRBJ1-1 TRBD1 - TRBV10-2 TGCGCCAGCAGTGATCGTGGGACAGGGAACACTGAAGCTTTCTTT CASSDRGTGNTEAFF
TRBJ2-7 - - TRBV15 TGTGCCACCAGCAGTATCCGGAGCTCCTACGAGCAGTACTTC CATSSIRSSYEQYF
TRBJ1-5 - few TRBV7-2 TGTGCCAGCAGCTCACAGGGAGGGGGCAATCAGCCCCAGCATTTT CASSSQGGGNQPQHF
TRBJ2-7 - - TRBV18 TGTGCCAGCTCACTCTCCCGGGAGTCAGGCTACGAGCAGTACTTC CASSLSRESGYEQYF
TRBJ2-2 - - TRBV9 TGTGCCAGCAGCGTAGCACGGGAGAGGATCGGGGAGCTGTTTTTT CASSVARERIGELFF
TRBJ1-2 - - TRBV6-4 TGTGCCAGCAGTGCCGGAAGGGGGTCTAACTATGGCTACACCTTC CASSAGRGSNYGYTF
TRBJ2-2 TRBD1 - TRBV6-1 TGTGCCGGAGGGACCGGGACAGGGATCACCGGGGAGCTGTTTTTT CAGGTGTGITGELFF
TRBJ2-3 - - TRBV11-3 TGTGCCAGCAGCCCGAGGGTCCCTCAAGGCACAGATACGCAGTATTTT CASSPRVPQGTDTQYF
TRBJ2-1 TRBD2 - TRBV19 TGTGCCAGTAGTAGCGGGAGCTACAATGAGCAGTTCTTC CASSSGSYNEQFF
TRBJ2-7 TRBD2 - TRBV18 TGTGCCAGCTCGCCGCCACTAGCGGCCTCCTACGAGCAGTACTTC CASSPPLAASYEQYF
TRBJ2-7 TRBD1 - TRBV4-1 TGCGCCAGCAGCCAAGTAGGAGGGACAGGGGGGACCTACGAGCAGTACTTC CASSQVGGTGGTYEQYF
TRBJ2-5 TRBD2 once TRBV9 TGTGCCAGCAGCATCGGACTAGCGGGAGTCTTCGAGACCCAGTACTTC CASSIGLAGVFETQYF
TRBJ1-1 - - TRBV5-6 TGTGCCAGCAGCTCAGGACAGAGGAACACTGAAGCTTTCTTT CASSSGQRNTEAFF
TRBJ1-2 - - TRBV30 TGTGCCTGGAGTGGGGGCATCCATGGCTACACCTTC CAWSGGIHGYTF
TRBJ2-2 - - TRBV5-1 TGCGCCAGCAGCTTCGGTCAGGGAGGTCGCACCGGGGAGCTGTTTTTT CASSFGQGGRTGELFF
TRBJ2-7 - - TRBV6-1 TGTGCCAGCAGTGAGCTATCCTACGAGCAGTACTTC CASSELSYEQYF
TRBJ2-5 TRBD1 - TRBV7-2 TGTGCCAGCAGCCCTACAGGGGGCGGGGAGACCCAGTACTTC CASSPTGGGETQYF
TRBJ2-7 TRBD2 - TRBV27 TGTGCCAGCAGTTCTCCGGGACTAGCGGTATACGAGCAGTACTTC CASSSPGLAVYEQYF
TRBJ1-5 - - TRBV19 TGTGCCAGTAGTATAGGCCAGTTTCAGGCCCAGCATTTT CASSIGQFQAQHF
TRBJ2-7 TRBD2 once TRBV7-6 TGTGCCAGCAGCTTAGCCCTAGACGCCTACGGGGGGGACGAGCAGTACTTC CASSLALDAYGGDEQYF
TRBJ2-7 TRBD1 once TRBV5-6 TGTGCCAGCAGCCCCCGACAGGGGCTCCACGAGCAGTACTTC CASSPRQGLHEQYF
TRBJ1-2 - once TRBV21-1 TGTGCCAGCAGCAAAGCTGGTGGACGGGATATTTACTATGGCTACACCTTC CASSKAGGRDIYYGYTF
TRBJ2-3 TRBD2 - TRBV19 TGTGCCAGTAGTATCGCTAGCGGGGGCAGCACAGATACGCAGTATTTT CASSIASGGSTDTQYF
TRBJ2-7 - - TRBV27 TGTGCCAGCAGTTATCAGGTGTCCTACGAGCAGTACTTC CASSYQVSYEQYF
TRBJ2-5 TRBD2 - TRBV30 TGTGCCTGGAGTGTAGGGGCGGGAGATGAGACCCAGTACTTC CAWSVGAGDETQYF
TRBJ2-1 TRBD1 - TRBV6-1 TGTGCCAGCAGAGGACAGGCCTACAATGAGCAGTTCTTC CASRGQAYNEQFF
TRBJ2-3 TRBD2 - TRBV25-1 TGTGCCAGCAGTCTCCTAGCGGACCCCACAGATACGCAGTATTTT CASSLLADPTDTQYF
TRBJ1-5 - - TRBV27 TGTGCCAGCAGCCCCGGACAGCGCAATCAGCCCCAGCATTTT CASSPGQRNQPQHF
TRBJ2-2 TRBD1 - TRBV19 TGTGCCAGTAGTCCGACCGGGACAGGGGGCCGGAGCGGGGAGCTGTTTTTT CASSPTGTGGRSGELFF
TRBJ1-3 TRBD1 - TRBV5-6 TGTGCCAGCAGCTCACCGGGACAGGGGGGAAACACCATATATTTT CASSSPGQGGNTIYF
TRBJ2-2 - - TRBV5-1 TGCGCCAGCAGCTTGCCGCTAACGGGGAATAAACTCGGGGAGCTGTTTTTT CASSLPLTGNKLGELFF
TRBJ1-3 TRBD1 - TRBV11-2 TGTGCCAGCAGCTTAGATCCGGGACAGGGGAGAAACACCATATATTTT CASSLDPGQGRNTIYF
TRBJ2-3 TRBD2 - TRBV6-1 TGTGCCAGCAGTGACCCGGGACTAGCGGTGATCACAGATACGCAGTATTTT CASSDPGLAVITDTQYF
TRBJ2-5 - - TRBV4-1 TGCGCCAGCAGCCAAGAAAGGGGCCTGGAGACCCAGTACTTC CASSQERGLETQYF
TRBJ2-5 TRBD1 - TRBV2 TGTGCCAGCAGCGCCCCAGACAGGGGGAGAGAGACCCAGTACTTC CASSAPDRGRETQYF
TRBJ2-7 - - TRBV19 TGTGCCAGTAGTATCGGGGGTCCCTCCTACGAGCAGTACTTC CASSIGGPSYEQYF
TRBJ1-2 - - TRBV14 TGTGCCAGCAGCTCCAGGATTCGCTATGGCTACACCTTC CASSSRIRYGYTF
TRBJ2-3 TRBD2 - TRBV18 TGTGCCAGCTCACCCCGGAGTAGCGGGAGTTTAGGCACAGATACGCAGTATTTT CASSPRSSGSLGTDTQYF
TRBJ1-2 - - TRBV4-3 TGCGCCAGCAGCCAAGATGGAGCCGTTAACTATGGCTACACCTTC CASSQDGAVNYGYTF
TRBJ2-1 TRBD2 - TRBV25-1 TGTGCCAGCACCCCCCGGACTAGCGGAGATTACAATGAGCAGTTCTTC CASTPRTSGDYNEQFF
TRBJ1-1 - - TRBV2 TGTGCCAGCAGCCTTCGCGGGGGTAAAATGAACACTGAAGCTTTCTTT CASSLRGGKMNTEAFF
TRBJ1-5 TRBD1 - TRBV6-1 TGTGCCAGCAGGCAAGGGACAGGAGGGGATCAGCCCCAGCATTTT CASRQGTGGDQPQHF
TRBJ2-2 - - TRBV7-8 TGTGCCAGCAGCTTACAGGGATCCTCCGGGGAGCTGTTTTTT CASSLQGSSGELFF
TRBJ2-2 TRBD2 - TRBV13 TGTGCCAGCAGCCCTAGGACTAGCGGGATTTTCGGGGAGCTGTTTTTT CASSPRTSGIFGELFF
TRBJ1-1 TRBD1 - TRBV4-3 TGCGCCAGCAGCCAAGTAGCGGCAGGGGGCGCGTGGAACACTGAAGCTTTCTTT CASSQVAAGGAWNTEAFF
TRBJ2-5 - - TRBV4-3 TGCGCCAGCAGCCAAGAAAGGGACTTGGGGAGAGAGACCCAGTACTTC CASSQERDLGRETQYF
TRBJ2-2 TRBD2 - TRBV6-6 TGTGCCAGCAGCGTCACAGCGGGAGCCGGGGAGCTGTTTTTT CASSVTAGAGELFF
TRBJ1-1 - - TRBV7-2 TGTGCCAGCAGCTTACAGGGTTTGAACACTGAAGCTTTCTTT CASSLQGLNTEAFF